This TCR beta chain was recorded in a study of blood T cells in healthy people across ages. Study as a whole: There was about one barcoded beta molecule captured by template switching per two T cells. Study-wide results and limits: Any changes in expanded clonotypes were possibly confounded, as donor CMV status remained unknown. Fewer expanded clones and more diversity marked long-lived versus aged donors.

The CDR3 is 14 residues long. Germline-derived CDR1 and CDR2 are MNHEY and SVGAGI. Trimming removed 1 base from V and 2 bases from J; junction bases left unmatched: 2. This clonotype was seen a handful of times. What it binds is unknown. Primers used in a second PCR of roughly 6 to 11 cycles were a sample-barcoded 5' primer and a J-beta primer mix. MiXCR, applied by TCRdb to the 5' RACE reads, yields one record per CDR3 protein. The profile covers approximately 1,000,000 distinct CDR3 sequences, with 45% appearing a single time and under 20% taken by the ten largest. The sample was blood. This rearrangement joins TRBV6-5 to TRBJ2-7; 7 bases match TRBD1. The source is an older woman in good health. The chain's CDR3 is CASSYYRGTYEQYF. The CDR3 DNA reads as TGTGCCAGCAGTTACTACAGGGGAACCTACGAGCAGTACTTC.